This T cell receptor beta chain appears in the sequencing data of a study of cytomegalovirus exposure and HLA in healthy donors. Study details: An earlier analysis found fewer than 140 million unique TCR beta sequences from about 190 million T cells.

Donors showed nominal health when sampled, although they likely had unrecorded immune exposures. The study ran its PCR with 60 Vbeta and 13 Jbeta primers. TCRdb keeps only in-frame clones here, not all; method: immunoSEQ multiplex PCR. The sample has some 120,000 clones, under 90% seen once; the top ten hold about 2.4%. In its sample, this clone was seen once. V gave up 1 base and J gave up 7 bases, with 17 bases separating them. The CDR3 is 16 residues long. Germline values: CDR1 MNHNS, CDR2 SASEGT. Sequenced sample: PBMCs. The receptor comes from a woman in her 40s in good health and CMV-seronegative. The gene calls are TRBV6-1 and TRBJ1-5; D not certain. The CDR3 nucleotides are TGTGCCAGCAGTGAAGGGTTGAGGGTTCAATCACAGCCCCAGCATTTT. This gives the protein CASSEGLRVQSQPQHF.